This TCR beta chain stems from a study of blood T cell repertoires in COVID-19. The repertoire was sequenced with immunoSEQ multiplex PCR; TCRdb's copy has only in-frame clones and lacks some. This repertoire shows fewer than 500,000 clones, roughly 85% found once; its top ten account for more than 1.4%. The CDR3 is made up of 11 amino acids. Trimming removed 6 bases from V and 5 bases from J, with 7 bases in between. The sequence was obtained from a woman between 25 and 40 years old with active or convalescent COVID-19. This rearrangement joins TRBV12-3 or TRBV12-4 to TRBJ1-1; possible D gene TRBD1, 5 bases. The sample comprised peripheral blood. For the CDR3, the DNA is TGTGCCAGCAGCCGACAGACTGAAGCTTTCTTT. This translates into CASSRQTEAFF.